Below, one T cell receptor (beta chain) is given with its context. This record comes from a study of OX40 agonist ivuxolimab in advanced cancers. The V end lost 4 bases, the J end lost 0 bases, and 11 bases lay between the germline ends. The CDR3 consists of 15 residues. Germline CDR1 is SGHNT and CDR2 is YYREEE (reference sequence). The repertoire was sequenced with immunoSEQ multiplex PCR; TCRdb's copy has only in-frame clones and lacks some. Of 84,000 or so clones listed, more than 80% were seen once; the top ten hold about 2.7%. Specimen: CD4+ or CD8+ T cells sorted from blood, collected in a trial of the OX40 agonist ivuxolimab. The source is an adult with an advanced solid tumor such as melanoma, head and neck, liver or kidney cancer. The rearrangement links TRBV5-4 to TRBJ2-1, with D perhaps given as TRBD1 or TRBD2 (5 bases each). CDR3 DNA sequence: TGTGCCAGCAGCCCTGACGGGACCTCCTACAATGAGCAGTTCTTC. This sequence encodes CASSPDGTSYNEQFF.